The 5 T cell receptor beta chains reported below all come from one sample, sequenced in a study of CD8+CD57+ T cells in acquired aplastic anemia. Genomic DNA provided the template from which TCR beta VDJ and CDR3 profiles were obtained. TCRdb ran MiXCR on the reads and lists one entry per CDR3 protein. Of 150,000 to 200,000 distinct CDR3 sequences in the sample, less than 60% were seen once. Selection for sequencing was limited to patients who had shown CD8+CD57+ cell expansion by flow cytometry. The specimen was sorted CD4+, CD8+, or CD8+CD57+ T cells (not recorded which) from PBMCs. The receptors were gathered from a human donor with aplastic anemia.

This clonotype has only one observation. The chain recombines TRBV19 with TRBJ1-5; D unresolved. This CDR3 is built from 15 residues. Between the trimmed V and J ends, which lost 7 bases and 0 bases, there was a span of 13 bases. Germline loops: CDR1 LNHDA, CDR2 SQIVND (reference sequence). The DNA of the CDR3 is TGTGCCAGTAACATAGGACTGATTAGCAATCAGCCCCAGCATTTT. The encoded protein is CASNIGLISNQPQHF.

V usage is TRBV20-1 and J usage is TRBJ2-5; D remains ambiguous. V was pared by 7 bases and J by 0 bases, with 12 bases between. There are 13 residues in the CDR3. In germline, CDR1 is DFQATT, CDR2 SNEGSKA (reference sequence). The CDR3 DNA follows: TGCAGTGGCCTACAGTCGTACCAAGAGACCCAGTACTTC. Amino acid sequence: CSGLQSYQETQYF.

Concerning this clonotype: This may come from a read error, since a much larger clone is one base off. Here the CDR3 omits its conserved ending phenylalanine or tryptophan, so a read error is the likely source. The rearrangement joins TRBV12-5 to TRBJ2-1; D remains ambiguous. From germline, CDR1 is LGHNT and CDR2 FRNRAP. V shed 1 base and J shed 6 bases, with 10 bases lying between them. The CDR3 is 14 residues long. The CDR3 spells CASGLGHSTNEQFS. As DNA, the CDR3 is TGTGCTAGTGGTTTGGGGCACTCAACCAATGAGCAGTTCTCC.

A word on this clonotype: A much bigger clone sits one base away, suggesting this may be a read error. The V and J genes are TRBV14 and TRBJ2-1, with 9 bases that match TRBD2. This CDR3 has 16 residues. In germline, CDR1 is SGHDN, CDR2 FVKESK. CDR3 in DNA: TGTGCCAGCAGCCAACAGGGGACTAGCAGATACAATGAGCAGCTCTTC. Translating it yields CASSQQGTSRYNEQLF.

This clonotype was seen many times. The genes are TRBV7-8 and TRBJ2-7; 10 bases are a match to TRBD1. V shed 4 bases, J shed 1 base, and the junction held 4 bases outside the gene matches. Germline values: CDR1 SGHVS, CDR2 FQNEAQ. This CDR3 spans 15 amino acids. This CDR3 reads CASSSGTGVSYEQYF. Written as DNA, the CDR3 is TGTGCCAGCAGCTCCGGGACAGGGGTTTCCTACGAGCAGTACTTC.